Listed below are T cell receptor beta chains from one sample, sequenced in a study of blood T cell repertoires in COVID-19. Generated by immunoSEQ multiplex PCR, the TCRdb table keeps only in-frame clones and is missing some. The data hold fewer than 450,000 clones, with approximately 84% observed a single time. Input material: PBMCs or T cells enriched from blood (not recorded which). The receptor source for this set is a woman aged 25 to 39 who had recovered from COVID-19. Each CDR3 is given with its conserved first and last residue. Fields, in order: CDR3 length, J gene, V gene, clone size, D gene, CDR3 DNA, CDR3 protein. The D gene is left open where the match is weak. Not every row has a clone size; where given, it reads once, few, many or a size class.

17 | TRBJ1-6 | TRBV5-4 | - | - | TGTGCCAGCACCCACCGGTTAAGCGGAGAGTATAATTCACCCCTCCACTTT | CASTHRLSGEYNSPLHF
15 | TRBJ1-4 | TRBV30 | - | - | TGTGCCTGGAGTGTGGGGGGAGGAGTCGGTGAAAAACTGTTTTTT | CAWSVGGGVGEKLFF
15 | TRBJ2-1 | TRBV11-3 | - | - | TGTGCCAGCAGCTTCGGGGGACTCTCCTACAATGAGCAGTTCTTC | CASSFGGLSYNEQFF
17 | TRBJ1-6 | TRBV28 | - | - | TGTGCCAGCAGTGAACCGGACAGCGACTCCTATAATTCACCCCTCCACTTT | CASSEPDSDSYNSPLHF
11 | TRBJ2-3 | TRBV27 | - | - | TGTGCCACCACGCGGGCAGATACGCAGTATTTT | CATTRADTQYF
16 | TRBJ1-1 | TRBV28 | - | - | TGTGCCAGCAGCCCATCCCTGGGGGGGGCGAACACTGAAGCTTTCTTT | CASSPSLGGANTEAFF
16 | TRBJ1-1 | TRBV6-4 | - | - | TGTGCCAGCAGTGACTCCGCCTACGTGGAGCTCACTGAAGCTTTCTTT | CASSDSAYVELTEAFF
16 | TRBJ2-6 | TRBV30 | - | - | TGTGCCTGGGCCGGACAGCATCTCTCTGGGGCCAACGTCCTGACTTTC | CAWAGQHLSGANVLTF
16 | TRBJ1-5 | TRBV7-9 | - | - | TGTGCCAGCAGCTTAGTCCACGGGGATCAAAATCAGCCCCAGCATTTT | CASSLVHGDQNQPQHF
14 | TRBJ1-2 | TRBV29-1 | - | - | TGCAGCGTTGCTGGCCAGGGTATGGTTCATGGCTACACCTTC | CSVAGQGMVHGYTF
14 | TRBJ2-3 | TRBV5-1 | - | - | TGCGCCAGCAGCTTCGGTAGCGGCACAGATACGCAGTATTTT | CASSFGSGTDTQYF
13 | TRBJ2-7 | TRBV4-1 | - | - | TGCGCCAGCAGCCAAGATTTATCCTACGAGCAGTACTTC | CASSQDLSYEQYF
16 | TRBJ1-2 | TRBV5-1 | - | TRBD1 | TGCGCCAGCAGCTTGCAAACCGGGACAGGGCTCGATGGCTACACCTTC | CASSLQTGTGLDGYTF
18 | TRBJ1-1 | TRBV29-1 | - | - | TGCAGCGTTGAAGATCGGCGGACGCCGGGACACATGAACACTGAAGCTTTCTTT | CSVEDRRTPGHMNTEAFF
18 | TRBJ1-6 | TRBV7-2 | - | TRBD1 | TGTGCCAGCAGCTCGAACAGGGGCCCCAACTCCTATAATTCACCCCTCCACTTT | CASSSNRGPNSYNSPLHF
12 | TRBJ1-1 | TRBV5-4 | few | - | TGTGCCAGCAGCTTGCCGTCCACTGAAGCTTTCTTT | CASSLPSTEAFF
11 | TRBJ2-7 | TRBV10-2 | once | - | TGCGCCAGCAGTGGGACTTACGAGCAGTACTTC | CASSGTYEQYF
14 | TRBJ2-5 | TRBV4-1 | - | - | TGCGCCAGCGAGCCCGTGTACGGTCAAGAGACCCAGTACTTC | CASEPVYGQETQYF
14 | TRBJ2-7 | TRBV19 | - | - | TGTGCCAGTAGTTTTCAGGGGAGCTCCTACGAGCAGTACTTC | CASSFQGSSYEQYF
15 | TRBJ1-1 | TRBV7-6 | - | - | TGTGCCAGCAGCTTAAGGACGGGGATGAACACTGAAGCTTTCTTT | CASSLRTGMNTEAFF
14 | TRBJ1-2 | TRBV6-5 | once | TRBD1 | TGTGCCAGCAGTTACTCACAGGGGGCGGGAGGCTACACCTTC | CASSYSQGAGGYTF
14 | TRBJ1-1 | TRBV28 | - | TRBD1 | TGTGCCAGCTCGGGTTACAGGGGCGGAACTGAAGCTTTCTTT | CASSGYRGGTEAFF
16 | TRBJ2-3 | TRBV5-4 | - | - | TGTGCCAGCAGCTTGGTGGGGGCCACTAGCACAGATACGCAGTATTTT | CASSLVGATSTDTQYF
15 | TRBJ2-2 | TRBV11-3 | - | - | TGTGCCAGCAGCTTAGAGCCAGGGAAAACCGGGGAGCTGTTTTTT | CASSLEPGKTGELFF
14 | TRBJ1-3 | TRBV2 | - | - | TGTGCCAGCAGCGAGGGCCTCTCTGGAAACACCATATATTTT | CASSEGLSGNTIYF
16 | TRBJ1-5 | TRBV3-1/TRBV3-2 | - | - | TGTGCCAGCAGCCAAAGCTGGGAGGGTAGCAATCAGCCCCAGCATTTT | CASSQSWEGSNQPQHF
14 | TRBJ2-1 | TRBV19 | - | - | TGTGCCAGTAGTATTTCTCCCAACGGGAATGAGCAGTTCTTC | CASSISPNGNEQFF
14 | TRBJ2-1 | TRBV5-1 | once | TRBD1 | TGCGCCAGCCTCGAACAGGGGTCCTCCAATGAGCAGTTCTTC | CASLEQGSSNEQFF
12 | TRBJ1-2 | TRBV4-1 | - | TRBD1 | TGCGCCAGCAGACGCCTACAGGGGGGCTACACCTTC | CASRRLQGGYTF
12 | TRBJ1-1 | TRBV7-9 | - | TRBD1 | TGTGCCAGCAGCCCCTCCGACAGGGCAGCTTTCTTT | CASSPSDRAAFF
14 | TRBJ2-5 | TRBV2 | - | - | TGTGCCAGCAGGCCGGGACTGACACAAGAGACCCAGTACTTC | CASRPGLTQETQYF
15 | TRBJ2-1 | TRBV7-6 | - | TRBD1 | TGTGCCAGCAGCTTAACGCGGCAGGGGGAGCATGAGCAGTTCTTC | CASSLTRQGEHEQFF
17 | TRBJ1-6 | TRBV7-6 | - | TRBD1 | TGTGCCAGCAGTTACGGCGACGCAGGGGGAAGTAATTCACCCCTCCACTTT | CASSYGDAGGSNSPLHF
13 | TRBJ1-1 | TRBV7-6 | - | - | TGTGCCAGCAGCGAAGACAGCAACACTGAAGCTTTCTTT | CASSEDSNTEAFF
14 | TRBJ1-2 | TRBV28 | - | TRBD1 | TGTGCCAGCAGTTTGGGGACAGTCAACTATGGCTACACCTTC | CASSLGTVNYGYTF
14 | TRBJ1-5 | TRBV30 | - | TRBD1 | TGTGCCTGGAGTGTAAAGGGGGCGCAGCAGCCCCAGCATTTT | CAWSVKGAQQPQHF
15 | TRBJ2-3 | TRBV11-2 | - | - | TGTGCCAGCAGCTTAAGTCCCTATAACACAGATACGCAGTATTTT | CASSLSPYNTDTQYF